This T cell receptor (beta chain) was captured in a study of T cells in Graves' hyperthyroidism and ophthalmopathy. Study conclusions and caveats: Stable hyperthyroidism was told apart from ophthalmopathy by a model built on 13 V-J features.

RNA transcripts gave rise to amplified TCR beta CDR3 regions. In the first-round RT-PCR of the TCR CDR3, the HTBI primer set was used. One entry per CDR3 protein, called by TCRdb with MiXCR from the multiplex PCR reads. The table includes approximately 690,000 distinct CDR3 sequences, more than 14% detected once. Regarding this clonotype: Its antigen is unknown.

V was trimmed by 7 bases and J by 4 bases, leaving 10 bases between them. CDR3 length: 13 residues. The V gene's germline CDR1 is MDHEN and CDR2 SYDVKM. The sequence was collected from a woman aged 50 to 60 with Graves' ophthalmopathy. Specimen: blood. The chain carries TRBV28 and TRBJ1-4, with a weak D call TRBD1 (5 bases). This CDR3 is CASMTASNEKLFF. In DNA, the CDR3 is TGTGCCAGCATGACAGCGAGTAATGAAAAACTGTTTTTT.